Presented here are 21 T cell receptor beta chains from one specimen sequenced in a study of blood T cell repertoires in COVID-19. The assay was immunoSEQ multiplex PCR, and TCRdb's table has in-frame clones only and misses some. This sample carries over 85,000 clones, around 80% of them seen once, and the ten largest clones take roughly a tenth. Sequencing was performed on peripheral blood. These receptors originate from a man aged 55 to 70 with active or convalescent COVID-19.

The CDR3 DNA reads as TGTGCCAGTGGGGGGTATAATTCACCCCTCCACTTT. Translation gives CASGGYNSPLHF. This chain connects TRBV19 to TRBJ1-6; possible D gene TRBD1, 5 bases. The CDR3 has 12 residues. Trimming took 8 bases from V and 4 from J, leaving 6 bases between them. Germline CDR1 is LNHDA and CDR2 is SQIVND (reference sequence).

Only a few counts were recorded for this clone. The genes are TRBV21-1 and TRBJ1-5; TRBD1 reflects the table's D call only, with no check against the DNA. TRBV21-1 is termed a pseudogene. The CDR3 length is 12 residues. CDR3 region: CASGTPNQPQHF. The CDR3 coding sequence is TGTGCCAGCGGGACACCTAATCAGCCCCAGCATTTT.

For the CDR3, the DNA is TGTGCCAGTAGTCTGGGGACATCTACAGATACGCAGTATTTT. Amino acid sequence: CASSLGTSTDTQYF. V is TRBV19 and J is TRBJ2-3; D is possibly TRBD1 (6 bases). The CDR3 has 14 amino acids. V was pared by 5 bases and J by 3 bases, with 12 bases between. Germline loops: CDR1 LNHDA, CDR2 SQIVND (reference sequence).

The V gene is TRBV20-1, the J gene TRBJ1-1; TRBD1 aligns across 10 bases. The V gene's germline CDR1 is DFQATT and CDR2 SNEGSKA (reference sequence). Trimming removed 3 bases from V and 11 bases from J; junction bases left unmatched: 12. This CDR3 comprises 14 residues. The CDR3 protein is CSASPGQGRRKAFF. The DNA of the CDR3 is TGCAGTGCTAGTCCGGGACAGGGGCGTAGAAAGGCTTTCTTT.

This chain links TRBV18 with TRBJ1-1; D remains unclear. V was pared by 3 bases and J by 2 bases, with 16 bases between. Germline values: CDR1 KGHSH, CDR2 LQKENI. The CDR3 spans 16 residues. The CDR3 coding sequence is TGTGCCAGCTCACCGTCCATTGCGGGCGTTAACACTGAAGCTTTCTTT. Translated, it gives CASSPSIAGVNTEAFF.

This clone has a single count. V usage is TRBV2 and J usage is TRBJ1-1; 7 bases are a match to TRBD1. Trimming took 7 bases from V and 1 from J; bases not matched to a gene: 3. The CDR3 loop spans 13 amino acids. Germline V CDR1 and CDR2: SNHLY, FYNNEI. The CDR3 DNA is TGTGCCAGCAAGGGGACAGAGAACACTGAAGCTTTCTTT. Translating gives CASKGTENTEAFF.

The chain recombines TRBV6-5 with TRBJ1-2; 7 bases agree with TRBD1. This CDR3 contains 14 residues. Germline values: CDR1 MNHEY, CDR2 SVGAGI. With V trimmed by 4 bases and J by 4 bases, 6 bases remained unmatched. The CDR3, as DNA: TGTGCCAGCAGTTCGACAGGGATTCTCTATGGCTACACCTTC. It encodes CASSSTGILYGYTF.

J is TRBJ1-1 and V is TRBV18, with 7 bases lining up with TRBD1. Germline lookup yields CDR1 KGHSH and CDR2 LQKENI. The length of the CDR3 is 14 residues. Unmatched junction bases numbered 8, after V lost 4 bases and J lost 6 bases. The CDR3 is CASSLGTEASEAFF. For the CDR3, the DNA is TGTGCCAGCTCACTAGGGACAGAAGCCTCTGAAGCTTTCTTT. The whole variable domain, remainder taken from reference TRBV18 and TRBJ1-1, is NAGVMQNPRHLVRRRGQEARLRCSPMKGHSHVYWYRQLPEEGLKFMVYLQKENIIDESGMPKERFSAEFPKEGPSILRIQQVVRGDSAAYFCASSLGTEASEAFFGQGTRLTVV.

J is TRBJ1-1 and V is TRBV9, with a tentative D call TRBD1 (5 bases). The CDR3 sequence is 16 residues long. The germline V and J ends were trimmed by 4 bases and 0 bases, with 16 bases remaining between them. The V gene's germline CDR1 is SGDLS and CDR2 YYNGEE. DNA of the CDR3: TGTGCCAGCAGCTTGTTACCAGGGATCCTGAACACTGAAGCTTTCTTT. Amino acid sequence: CASSLLPGILNTEAFF.

The chain employs TRBV4-2 and TRBJ1-6; 8 bases fit TRBD1. The germline V gene encodes CDR1 LGHNA and CDR2 YNFKEQ. The CDR3 is 16 amino acids. Trimming took 1 base from V and 8 from J; bases not matched to a gene: 7. CDR3 residues: CASSQAVDRGYSPLHF. CDR3 in DNA: TGTGCCAGCAGCCAAGCAGTCGACAGGGGATATTCACCCCTCCACTTT.

The CDR3 sequence: CASSAGLGRDSPLHF. As DNA, the CDR3 is TGCGCCAGCAGCGCCGGATTGGGCAGGGATTCACCCCTCCACTTT. The V and J genes are TRBV5-1 and TRBJ1-6; tentatively, D is TRBD1 (5 bases). Germline CDR1 and CDR2: SGHRS and YFSETQ. The CDR3 contains 15 residues. Trimming left V 4 bases short and J 8 bases short, with 16 bases between. The full variable domain, completed using reference TRBV5-1 and TRBJ1-6, is KAGVTQTPRYLIKTRGQQVTLSCSPISGHRSVSWYQQTPGQGLQFLFEYFSETQRNKGNFPGRFSGRQFSNSRSEMNVSTLELGDSALYLCASSAGLGRDSPLHFGNGTRLTVT.

V and J are TRBV14 and TRBJ2-3, with TRBD1 matching over 7 bases. Germline assignment: CDR1 SGHDN and CDR2 FVKESK. Unmatched junction bases numbered 13, after V lost 4 bases and J lost 3 bases. The CDR3 is made up of 17 amino acids. Written as DNA, the CDR3 is TGTGCCAGCAGCCCGAGACAGGGAAGTGTGGGAACAGATACGCAGTATTTT. As protein: CASSPRQGSVGTDTQYF.

The chain couples TRBV19 to TRBJ1-1, with D maybe TRBD1 (6 bases). CDR1 is LNHDA and CDR2 is SQIVND in the germline V gene (reference sequence). There are 15 residues in the CDR3. The V end lost 4 bases, the J end lost 1 base, and 13 bases lay between the germline ends. The CDR3 protein is CASSTGAPPNTEAFF. The CDR3 nucleotides are TGTGCCAGTAGTACAGGGGCCCCTCCGAACACTGAAGCTTTCTTT.

V gene TRBV18 combines with J gene TRBJ2-1; D is perhaps TRBD2 (5 bases). V was trimmed by 9 bases and J by 6 bases, leaving 15 bases between them. Germline CDR1 KGHSH, CDR2 LQKENI. The CDR3 is 13 residues long. CDR3 in DNA: TGTGCCAGTGTACCGGGGTCTCGCAATGAGCAGTTCTTC. Protein: CASVPGSRNEQFF.

The sample holds one count of this clone. The chain carries TRBV4-1 and TRBJ2-2, with 7 bases fitting TRBD1. There are 16 residues in the CDR3. The J segment lost 7 bases and the V segment lost 0 bases, leaving 8 bases of the junction unmatched. Per the germline V gene, CDR1 is MGHRA and CDR2 is YSYEKL. CDR3 in amino acids: CASSQEGAGGVGELFF. DNA for the CDR3: TGCGCCAGCAGCCAAGAGGGTGCAGGGGGTGTCGGGGAGCTGTTTTTT.

V gene TRBV4-1 combines with J gene TRBJ2-7; the D gene is possibly TRBD2 (7 bases). V lost 6 bases, J lost 0 bases, and 15 bases lay in between. The CDR3 sequence is 15 residues long. Germline CDR1 is MGHRA and CDR2 is YSYEKL. DNA of the CDR3: TGCGCCAGCAGTCCCCGGGGGGCTAGCTCCTACGAGCAGTACTTC. Translation: CASSPRGASSYEQYF.

The CDR3 DNA is TGTGCCAGCAGCCCAGCAAGGACAAGCGTCGTCTATGGCTACACCTTC. This translates into CASSPARTSVVYGYTF. The V and J genes are TRBV7-9 and TRBJ1-2, with TRBD1 as a possible D gene (5 bases). Trimming stripped 5 bases from V and 4 bases from J, with 20 bases between. Germline CDR1 is SEHNR and CDR2 is FQNEAQ (reference sequence). The CDR3 sequence is 16 residues long.

V gene TRBV24-1 combines with J gene TRBJ1-2; D remains unclear. CDR1 and CDR2 (germline): KGHDR, SFDVKD. V was cut by 0 bases and J by 4 bases, with 14 bases left in between. This CDR3 spans 16 amino acids. CDR3 in DNA: TGTGCCACCAGTGATTTGGATTCCCGGGGAATCTATGGCTACACCTTC. This sequence encodes CATSDLDSRGIYGYTF.

The chain has TRBV18 and TRBJ2-1; 8 bases are shared with TRBD2. CDR1 is KGHSH, CDR2 LQKENI, per germline. This CDR3 has 18 amino acids. J was trimmed by 1 base and V by 5 bases; bases with no gene match: 13. CDR3 in amino acids: CASSLLAGGASSYNEQFF. In DNA form, the CDR3 reads TGTGCCAGCTCATTATTGGCGGGGGGCGCGTCGTCCTACAATGAGCAGTTCTTC.

Details on this clone: Compared with germline, one end of the junction differs, possibly owing to a read error. The V call is TRBV7-7, the J call TRBJ2-1; maybe TRBD1 (5 bases). CDR1 and CDR2 from the germline V gene are SSHAT and FNYEAQ (reference sequence). This CDR3 comprises 14 residues. The CDR3 nucleotides are TGTGCTAGCAGCTTAGCTCAGGGTGAATATGAGCAGTTCTTC. It is translated as CASSLAQGEYEQFF.

The J gene is TRBJ1-2, the V gene TRBV2; D is unclear. The CDR3 consists of 11 residues. Germline values: CDR1 SNHLY, CDR2 FYNNEI. Trimming took 6 bases from V and 2 from J, leaving 4 bases between them. CDR3 sequence reads: CASRQNYGYTF. In nucleotides, the CDR3 is TGTGCCAGCAGACAAAACTATGGCTACACCTTC.